The following is a TCR beta chain sequence with its context. The count of this clone is one. Its antigen has not been determined. Base qualities are not recorded, but no much larger clone differs from it by a single base. Trimming removed 5 bases from V and 7 bases from J, leaving 6 bases between the germline ends. Reading from cysteine to phenylalanine, the CDR3 counts 10 amino acids. The entry retains the CDR3 DNA only, 30 bases that are in frame from base 1. The germline V gene specifies MNHEY as CDR1 and SVGAGI as CDR2. The cohort comprised roughly 30 patients with locally advanced or metastatic urothelial carcinoma treated at Memorial Sloan Kettering on a trial protocol. Peripheral blood mononuclear cells were collected from each patient pretreatment and during treatment, giving between 1 and 8 total time points per patient. The Qiagen DNeasy Blood extraction kit was used to purify genomic DNA from total PBMCs and tumor samples. PBMCs were collected pretreatment and during treatment, and were isolated and stored as previously described.

The source of the sample is a study of PD-L1 blockade in urothelial cancer (dated by TCRdb to about 2017). Study-wide context: Therapy was started around 2014 for all patients, and atezolizumab 1,200 mg was administered intravenously every 3 weeks. About nine tenths of the roughly 29 patients were males with bladder-origin urothelial cancer, and about 60% of the roughly 30 reported a prior smoking history. An ECOG performance status of 0 or 1 was recorded for the patients, and 0 to 3 prior chemotherapy regimens had been received by the patients. Blood samples were analyzed at 3 weeks after treatment start (second dose) and at 6 weeks after treatment start. Blood samples gave a median of about 150,000 T cells and 82,636 unique TCRs, with a median clonality of approximately 0.078. The study, an exploratory multi-omic analysis, examined somatic, immune and clinical correlates of response to PD-L1 blockade with atezolizumab in urothelial cancer. Pretreatment tumor samples and matched peripheral blood, collected serially before and after atezolizumab treatment, underwent TCR sequencing. Durable clinical benefit meant progression-free survival longer than 6 months, and TCR features were also tested against progression-free and overall survival. In the same patients who had TCR sequencing, pretreatment tumors also underwent whole exome sequencing and RNA sequencing. Durable clinical benefit was achieved by nine patients but not by the remaining 20. Under 30 patients had pretreatment blood TCR-seq, about 25 had at least one posttreatment blood collection, and about 25 had tumor TCR-seq. What the work shows at the level of the full study, not this receptor alone: A pretreatment peripheral blood TCR clonality below the median was linked to improved progression-free and overall survival. Small sample size (n ≈ 28) and many exploratory analyses mean the results are intended to be hypothesis-generating. Among patients with durable benefit, tumor-associated TCR clones showed greater expansion in peripheral blood 3 weeks after treatment started (n of about 20, p = 0.022).

Each PCR received spiked-in synthetic TCR analog templates so that absolute template abundance could be estimated from read counts. The immunoSEQ assay used bias-controlled V and J gene primers to amplify TCRbeta CDR3 regions from genomic DNA. Sequencing of rearranged TCRbeta segments was done at approximately 20X coverage. In the paper's pipeline: Clustering was used to correct sequencing errors, and CDR3s were annotated against IMGT so that V, D and J genes could be assigned. Only productive TCRbeta rearrangements were used in downstream analyses, excluding out-of-frame or stop-codon sequences. To compute clonality, Shannon entropy was normalized by the log of the number of unique productive sequences and then subtracted from one. Fisher's exact test with Benjamini-Hochberg correction, using a cutoff of adjusted p below 0.01, was how clones that differed between time points or between blood and tumor were identified. TCRdb holds this immuneACCESS table with in-frame rearrangements only. Some clones are missing; in checked studies, unresolved V genes explain under half, and the rest has no known cause. V and J calls and clone size follow that table, whereas D and trimming were derived from the DNA. The sample contains about 100,000 clones, about 91% of them found a single time. The top ten clones comprise 0.75% to 0.95% of the sample.

The TCR sequence derives from a woman older than 75 with urothelial cancer. The chain couples TRBV6-5 to TRBJ2-7; the D gene remains uncertain. Sample: PBMCs, taken around atezolizumab (anti-PD-L1) treatment. Here is the DNA: TGTGCCAGCAGTGTCAATGAGCAGTACTTC. Translated, this gives CASSVNEQYF.